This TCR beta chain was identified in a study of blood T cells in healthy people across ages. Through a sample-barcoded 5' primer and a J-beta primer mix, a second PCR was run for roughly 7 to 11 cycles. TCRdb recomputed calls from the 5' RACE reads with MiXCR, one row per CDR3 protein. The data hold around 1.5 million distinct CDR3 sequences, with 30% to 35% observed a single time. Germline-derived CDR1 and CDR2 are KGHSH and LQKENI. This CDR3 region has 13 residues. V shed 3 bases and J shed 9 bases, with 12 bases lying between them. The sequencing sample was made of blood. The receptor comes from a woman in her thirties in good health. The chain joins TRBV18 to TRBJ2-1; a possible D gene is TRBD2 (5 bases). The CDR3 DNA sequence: TGTGCCAGCTCACCGGGGAGTAGGACTGAGCAGTTCTTC. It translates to CASSPGSRTEQFF. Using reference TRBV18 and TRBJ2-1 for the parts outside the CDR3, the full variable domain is NAGVMQNPRHLVRRRGQEARLRCSPMKGHSHVYWYRQLPEEGLKFMVYLQKENIIDESGMPKERFSAEFPKEGPSILRIQQVVRGDSAAYFCASSPGSRTEQFFGPGTRLTVL.